The entry below describes one TCR beta chain. Germline CDR1 and CDR2: KGHSH and LQKENI. The CDR3 covers 14 residues. J gave up 4 bases and V 2 bases, and 0 bases lay outside the gene matches. This sample is part of a study of T cell changes during pregnancy in multiple sclerosis. Only in-frame clones appear in the TCRdb table, and some are missing; sequencing was by immunoSEQ multiplex PCR. The sample shows approximately 14,000 clones, over 85% of them seen only once. This chain links TRBV18 with TRBJ2-5; 11 nucleotides agree with TRBD1. The source is a female donor in good health, enrolled as a control in a pregnancy study. Material: peripheral blood, obtained in the second trimester of pregnancy. CDR3 protein: CASSPGTGGETQYF. As DNA, the CDR3 is TGTGCCAGCTCACCAGGGACAGGGGGAGAGACCCAGTACTTC.